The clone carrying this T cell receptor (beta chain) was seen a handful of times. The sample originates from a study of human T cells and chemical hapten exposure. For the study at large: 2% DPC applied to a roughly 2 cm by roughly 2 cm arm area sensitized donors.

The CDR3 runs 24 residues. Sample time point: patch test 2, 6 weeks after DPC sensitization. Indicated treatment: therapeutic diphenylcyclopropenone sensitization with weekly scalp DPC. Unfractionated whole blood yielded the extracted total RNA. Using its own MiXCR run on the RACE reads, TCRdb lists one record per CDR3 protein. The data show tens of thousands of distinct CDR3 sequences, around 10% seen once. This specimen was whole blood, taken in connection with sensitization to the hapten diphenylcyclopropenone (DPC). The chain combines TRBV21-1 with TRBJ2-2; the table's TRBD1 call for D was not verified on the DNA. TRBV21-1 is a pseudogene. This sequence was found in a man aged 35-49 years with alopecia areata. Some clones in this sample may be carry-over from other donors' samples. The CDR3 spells CASSKSKGSEVPGQVFANTGELFF. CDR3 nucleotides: TGTGCCAGCAGCAAGTCGAAAGGATCCGAAGTGCCGGGACAGGTCTTCGCGAACACCGGGGAGCTGTTTTTT.